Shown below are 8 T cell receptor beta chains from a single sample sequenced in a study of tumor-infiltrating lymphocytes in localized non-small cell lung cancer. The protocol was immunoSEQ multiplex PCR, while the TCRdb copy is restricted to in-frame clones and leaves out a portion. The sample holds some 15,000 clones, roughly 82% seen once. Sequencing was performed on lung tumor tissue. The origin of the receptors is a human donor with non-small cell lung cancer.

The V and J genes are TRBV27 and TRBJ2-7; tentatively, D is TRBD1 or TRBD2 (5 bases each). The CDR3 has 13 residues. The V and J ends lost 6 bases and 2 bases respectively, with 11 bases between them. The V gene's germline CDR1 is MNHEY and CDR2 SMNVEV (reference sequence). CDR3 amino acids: CASRRDGPYEQYF. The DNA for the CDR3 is TGTGCCAGCAGGAGGGACGGACCCTACGAGCAGTACTTC.

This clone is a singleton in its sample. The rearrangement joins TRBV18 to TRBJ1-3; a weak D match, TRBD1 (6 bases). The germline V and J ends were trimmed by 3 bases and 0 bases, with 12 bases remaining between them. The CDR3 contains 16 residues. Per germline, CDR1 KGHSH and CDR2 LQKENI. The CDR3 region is CASSPRQDHSGNTIYF. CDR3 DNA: TGTGCCAGCTCACCCCGACAGGACCACTCTGGAAACACCATATATTTT.

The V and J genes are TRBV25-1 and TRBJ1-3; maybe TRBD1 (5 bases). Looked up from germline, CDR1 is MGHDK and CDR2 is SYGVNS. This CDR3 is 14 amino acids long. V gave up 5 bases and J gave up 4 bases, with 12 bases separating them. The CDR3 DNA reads TGTGCCAGCAGTCTGACAGCCCAAGGAAACACCATATATTTT. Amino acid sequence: CASSLTAQGNTIYF.

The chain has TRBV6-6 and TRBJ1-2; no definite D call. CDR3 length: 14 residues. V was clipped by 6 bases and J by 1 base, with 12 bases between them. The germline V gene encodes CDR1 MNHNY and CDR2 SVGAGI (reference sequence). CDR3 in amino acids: CASRSIAVNYGYTF. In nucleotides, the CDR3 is TGTGCCAGCAGATCCATTGCGGTTAACTATGGCTACACCTTC.

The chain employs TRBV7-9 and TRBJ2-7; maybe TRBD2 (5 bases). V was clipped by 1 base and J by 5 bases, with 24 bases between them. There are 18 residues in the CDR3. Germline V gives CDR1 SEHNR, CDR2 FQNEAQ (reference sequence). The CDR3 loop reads CASSLDLGIQIRLDEQYF. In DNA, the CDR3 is TGTGCCAGCAGCTTAGATCTCGGGATTCAAATCAGGCTCGACGAGCAGTACTTC. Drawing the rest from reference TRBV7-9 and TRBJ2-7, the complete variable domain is DTGVSQNPRHKITKRGQNVTFRCDPISEHNRLYWYRQTLGQGPEFLTYFQNEAQLEKSRLLSDRFSAERPKGSFSTLEIQRTEQGDSAMYLCASSLDLGIQIRLDEQYFGPGTRLTVT.

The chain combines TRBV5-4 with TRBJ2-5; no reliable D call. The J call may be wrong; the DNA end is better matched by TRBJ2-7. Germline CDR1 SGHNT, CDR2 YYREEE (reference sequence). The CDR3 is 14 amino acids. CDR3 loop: CASSLGLLSYEQYF. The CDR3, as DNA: TGTGCCAGCAGCTTGGGACTCCTCTCCTACGAGCAGTACTTC.

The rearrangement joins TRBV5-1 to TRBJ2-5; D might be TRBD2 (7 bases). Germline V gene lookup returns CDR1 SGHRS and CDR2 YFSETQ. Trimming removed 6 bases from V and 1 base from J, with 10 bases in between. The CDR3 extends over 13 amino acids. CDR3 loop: CASKGGTQETQYF. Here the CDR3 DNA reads TGCGCCAGCAAGGGGGGGACCCAAGAGACCCAGTACTTC.

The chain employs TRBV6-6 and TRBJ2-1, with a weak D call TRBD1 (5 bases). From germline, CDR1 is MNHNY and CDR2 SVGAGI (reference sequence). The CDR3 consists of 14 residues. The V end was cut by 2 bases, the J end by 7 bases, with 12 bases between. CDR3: CASSYVQGGNEQFF. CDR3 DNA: TGTGCCAGCAGTTACGTCCAGGGTGGAAATGAGCAGTTCTTC.